The source of this T cell receptor (beta chain) is a study of metastatic and nonmetastatic thyroid tumors. Study in general: The study looked at repertoires side by side in blood and in tumor or nodule tissue from malignant and benign thyroid patients. Findings and limits, study-wide: Reports indicated that malignant thyroid tumors showed significantly higher TCR beta diversity than benign nodules did, in blood and tumor.

This clone was seen repeatedly, ten times or more. Its antigen is not identified. A single base separates this from a much larger clone, so it may be a read error. All patients were untreated before thyroid surgery. In germline, CDR1 is SGHTA, CDR2 FQGNSA. Deletions cut 4 bases from V and 3 bases from J, with 16 bases between. There are 15 residues in the CDR3. TCRdb used MiXCR to call clones anew from the PCR reads. The table includes around 31,000 clones, about a fifth detected once. Sequencing was carried out using tumor tissue. This rearrangement joins TRBV7-2 to TRBJ2-7; tentative D call: TRBD2 (7 bases). The sequence was collected from a male donor with papillary thyroid cancer or a benign thyroid nodule (not recorded which). Some clones in this sample may be carry-over from other donors' samples. CDR3 DNA sequence: TGTGCCAGCAGCTCCGGACTCGGGGGGCTCTACGAGCAGTACTTC. Its protein is CASSSGLGGLYEQYF. Supplemented by reference TRBV7-2 and TRBJ2-7, the full variable domain reads GAGVSQSPSNKVTEKGKDVELRCDPISGHTALYWYRQSLGQGLEFLIYFQGNSAPDKSGLPSDRFSAERTGGSVSTLTIQRTQQEDSAVYLCASSSGLGGLYEQYFGPGTRLTVT.